The 8 T cell receptor beta chains given below trace back to one sample, sequenced in a study of identical twins. MiXCR, applied by TCRdb to the 5' RACE reads, yields one record per CDR3 protein. The data contain hundreds of thousands of distinct CDR3 sequences, 5.5% to 7% of them seen just once; the ten biggest clones take up roughly 3.4%. The same sample was also used in a study of yellow fever vaccine responses in identical twins.

Sequencing input: memory (CD45RO+) T cells sorted from blood. The receptors derive from a woman younger than 35 in good health.

By proportion, this clonotype is medium-sized. Here the CDR3 DNA reads TGTGCCAGCAGTTACTGGACAGGGGGAACTGAAGCTTTCTTT. This sequence encodes CASSYWTGGTEAFF. The V and J genes are TRBV6-2 or TRBV6-3 and TRBJ1-1; 10 bases agree with TRBD1. The CDR3 loop spans 14 amino acids. Germline V gene data show CDR1 as MNHEY and CDR2 as SVGEGT. The V and J ends lost 1 base and 5 bases, in that order; junction bases with no gene match: 1.

Here the CDR3 reads CASSATGPSGNTIYF. The CDR3 DNA reads as TGCGCCAGCAGCGCCACGGGACCCTCTGGAAACACCATATATTTT. The chain links TRBV10-2 to TRBJ1-3; TRBD1 might be the D (5 bases). Germline V CDR1 and CDR2: WSHSY, SAAADI. The CDR3 runs to 15 residues. With 6 bases removed from V and 0 bases from J, the gap between germline ends came to 12 bases.

This clonotype was observed many times. The V call is TRBV12-3 or TRBV12-4, the J call TRBJ2-7; TRBD1 matches 7 bases. The CDR3 extends over 13 amino acids. The V gene end was trimmed by 7 bases and the J gene end by 5 bases; junction bases not matched to a gene: 8. CDR3: CASKHGQANEQYF. DNA of the CDR3: TGTGCCAGCAAACACGGACAGGCCAACGAGCAGTACTTC.

Many counts were recorded for this clonotype. The chain couples TRBV9 to TRBJ2-3; D may be TRBD1 or TRBD2 (7 bases each). CDR1 is SGDLS and CDR2 is YYNGEE in the germline V gene. The CDR3 is 16 amino acids. V was pared by 4 bases and J by 5 bases, with 20 bases between. The CDR3 protein is CASSRSGGGAGDTQYF. CDR3 coding DNA: TGTGCCAGCAGCCGATCAGGGGGGGGGGCTGGAGATACGCAGTATTTT.

This clonotype was observed a few times. This chain uses TRBV5-1 with TRBJ2-5; 9 bases match TRBD2. The V gene end was trimmed by 4 bases and the J gene end by 4 bases; junction bases not matched to a gene: 11. CDR1 and CDR2 (germline): SGHRS, YFSETQ. The CDR3 consists of 16 residues. This CDR3 is CASSPEARGGGETQYF. The CDR3 DNA reads TGCGCCAGCAGCCCCGAGGCGCGGGGGGGCGGAGAGACCCAGTACTTC. Together with reference TRBV5-1 and TRBJ2-5, the CDR3 gives the full variable domain: KAGVTQTPRYLIKTRGQQVTLSCSPISGHRSVSWYQQTPGQGLQFLFEYFSETQRNKGNFPGRFSGRQFSNSRSEMNVSTLELGDSALYLCASSPEARGGGETQYFGPGTRLLVL.

This clonotype was counted between two and nine times. This rearrangement joins TRBV20-1 to TRBJ2-1, with 14 bases aligning to TRBD2. CDR3 length equals 16 residues. V lost 5 bases and J lost 0; bases outside the gene matches: 3. Per the germline V gene, CDR1 is DFQATT and CDR2 is SNEGSKA (reference sequence). This chain's CDR3 is CSAVGLAGVSYNEQFF. As DNA, the CDR3 is TGCAGTGCTGTGGGACTAGCGGGGGTCTCCTACAATGAGCAGTTCTTC.

This clonotype was found a few times. The CDR3 here is CASSFWGPNYGYTF. The DNA of the CDR3 is TGCGCCAGCAGCTTCTGGGGGCCTAACTATGGCTACACCTTC. The gene calls are TRBV5-1 and TRBJ1-2; TRBD1 is a possible D gene (6 bases). The V end lost 2 bases, the J end lost 0 bases, and 8 bases lay between the germline ends. The V gene's germline CDR1 is SGHRS and CDR2 YFSETQ. This CDR3 region has 14 residues. Complete variable domain (other parts from reference TRBV5-1 and TRBJ1-2): KAGVTQTPRYLIKTRGQQVTLSCSPISGHRSVSWYQQTPGQGLQFLFEYFSETQRNKGNFPGRFSGRQFSNSRSEMNVSTLELGDSALYLCASSFWGPNYGYTFGSGTRLTVV.

This clonotype was seen repeatedly, ten times or more. The chain is built from TRBV5-5 and TRBJ2-3; 9 bases map to TRBD2. CDR3 size: 15 residues. Germline trimming cut 6 bases from V and 3 bases from J; bases unmatched to any gene: 8. Germline assignment: CDR1 SGHKS and CDR2 YYEKEE (reference sequence). This CDR3 reads CASTLSAGGTDTQYF. CDR3 DNA: TGTGCCAGCACCCTTTCAGCGGGGGGAACAGATACGCAGTATTTT.